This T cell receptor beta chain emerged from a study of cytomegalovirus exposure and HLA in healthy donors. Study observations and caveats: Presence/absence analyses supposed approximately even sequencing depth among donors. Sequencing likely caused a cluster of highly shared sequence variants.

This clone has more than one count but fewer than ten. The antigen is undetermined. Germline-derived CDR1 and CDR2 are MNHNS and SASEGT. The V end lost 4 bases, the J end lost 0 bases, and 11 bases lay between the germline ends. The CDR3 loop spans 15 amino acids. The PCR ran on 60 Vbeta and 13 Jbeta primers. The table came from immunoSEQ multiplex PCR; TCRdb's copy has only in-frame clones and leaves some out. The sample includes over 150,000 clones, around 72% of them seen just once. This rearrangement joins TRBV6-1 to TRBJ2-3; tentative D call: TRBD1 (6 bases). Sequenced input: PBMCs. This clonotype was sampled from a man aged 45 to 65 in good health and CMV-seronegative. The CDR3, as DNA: TGTGCCAGCAGTGCCCCGGGACAAAGCACAGATACGCAGTATTTT. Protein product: CASSAPGQSTDTQYF.